The 17 T cell receptor beta chains reported below all come from one sample, sequenced in a study of T cell clonotyping in hematopoietic cell transplantation. TCRdb's copy holds only in-frame clones and misses some; the assay was immunoSEQ multiplex PCR. This sample has about 15,000 clones, with 70% to 90% found just once. Sequencing was done on a sample of peripheral blood mononuclear cells. The origin of the receptors is a woman in her thirties or forties in good health. Some clones in this sample may be carry-over from other donors' samples.

This chain uses TRBV30 with TRBJ1-5, with D possibly being TRBD1 (6 bases). Trimming cost V 5 bases and J 7 bases, with 18 bases left between them. The CDR3 extends over 14 amino acids. CDR1 is GTSNPN, CDR2 SVGIG, per germline (reference sequence). The CDR3 DNA reads TGTGCCTGGCCTTGGGACCTTAGGGGGCAGCCCCAGCATTTT. It specifies CAWPWDLRGQPQHF.

This clone was seen a single time. The junction and the germline gene differ at one end; a read error may be behind it. The rearrangement uses TRBV11-3 and TRBJ2-7; D gene unclear. The CDR3 extends over 12 amino acids. Germline V gives CDR1 SGHNT, CDR2 YENEEA. CDR3 amino acids: CANSTGRNEQYF. In nucleotides, the CDR3 is TGTGCCAACAGCACCGGGCGGAACGAGCAGTACTTC. The variable domain in full, with the rest retrieved from reference TRBV11-3 and TRBJ2-7, is EAGVVQSPRYKIIEKKQPVAFWCNPISGHNTLYWYLQNLGQGPELLIRYENEEAVDDSQLPKDRFSAERLKGVDSTLKIQPAELGDSAVYLCANSTGRNEQYFGPGTRLTVT.

The chain employs TRBV5-6 and TRBJ2-3, with no clear D. This CDR3 contains 13 residues. In germline, CDR1 is SGHDT, CDR2 YYEEEE. Trimming removed 0 bases from V and 8 bases from J, with 10 bases in between. The CDR3 region has the DNA TGTGCCAGCAGCTTGGACTCCAGATTTACGCAGTATTTT. This codes for CASSLDSRFTQYF.

V usage is TRBV19 and J usage is TRBJ2-5, with TRBD1 matching 9 bases. The end of the DNA is better explained by TRBJ2-7, so the J call may be wrong. The germline V gene has CDR1 LNHDA and CDR2 SQIVND (reference sequence). The CDR3 extends over 15 amino acids. CDR3 loop: CASSIRTGASYEQYF. DNA for the CDR3: TGTGCCAGTAGTATCAGGACAGGGGCCTCCTACGAGCAGTACTTC.

The V gene is TRBV9, the J gene TRBJ2-1; the match to TRBD2 covers 9 bases. Unmatched junction bases numbered 8, after V lost 4 bases and J lost 3 bases. This CDR3 comprises 16 residues. Germline V CDR1 and CDR2: SGDLS, YYNGEE. Here the CDR3 reads CASSTAGGLGYNEQFF. The DNA for the CDR3 is TGTGCCAGCAGCACCGCGGGGGGGCTTGGCTACAATGAGCAGTTCTTC.

The chain joins TRBV14 to TRBJ1-2; maybe TRBD1 (5 bases). CDR3 length equals 16 residues. CDR1 and CDR2 (germline): SGHDN, FVKESK. V lost 2 bases to trimming and J lost 4 bases, with 17 bases between them. The CDR3 DNA reads TGTGCCAGCAGCCAAAGCCCCTGGGAGGGGATCTATGGCTACACCTTC. This translates into CASSQSPWEGIYGYTF.

V gene TRBV5-1 combines with J gene TRBJ2-1; D is ambiguous. V shed 5 bases and J shed 7 bases, with 19 bases lying between them. The CDR3 is 15 residues long. The germline CDR1 and CDR2 sequences are SGHRS and YFSETQ. DNA for the CDR3: TGCGCCAGCAGGTGGGGTTCGTACACAGAGAATGAGCAGTTCTTC. This gives the protein CASRWGSYTENEQFF.

The V gene is TRBV30, the J gene TRBJ2-1; D is ambiguous. The CDR3 extends over 11 amino acids. Trimming pared 2 bases from V and 10 bases from J, leaving 9 bases between. Germline CDR1 and CDR2: GTSNPN and SVGIG (reference sequence). The CDR3: CAWSKSLEQFF. As DNA, the CDR3 is TGTGCCTGGAGTAAGTCACTCGAGCAGTTCTTC.

This clone was recorded a few times. V and J are TRBV19 and TRBJ1-5; maybe TRBD1 (6 bases). Trimming cost V 5 bases and J 5 bases, with 13 bases left between them. From germline, CDR1 is LNHDA and CDR2 SQIVND (reference sequence). CDR3 length equals 14 residues. The CDR3: CASSWGTGYQPQHF. The CDR3 nucleotides are TGTGCCAGTAGTTGGGGCACAGGGTATCAGCCCCAGCATTTT. The complete variable domain, with remaining parts taken from reference TRBV19 and TRBJ1-5, reads DGGITQSPKYLFRKEGQNVTLSCEQNLNHDAMYWYRQDPGQGLRLIYYSQIVNDFQKGDIAEGYSVSREKKESFPLTVTSAQKNPTAFYLCASSWGTGYQPQHFGDGTRLSIL.

The V gene is TRBV6-6, the J gene TRBJ2-3, with D perhaps matching TRBD1 or TRBD2 (6 bases each). V lost 0 bases and J 3 bases, leaving 13 bases between the germline ends. The CDR3 has 16 residues. Looked up from germline, CDR1 is MNHNY and CDR2 is SVGAGI (reference sequence). The CDR3 sequence: CASSYSGGRGTDTQYF. CDR3 bases: TGTGCCAGCAGTTACTCGGGGGGCCGGGGTACAGATACGCAGTATTTT.

The chain links TRBV29-1 to TRBJ2-7; D not resolved. V shed 4 bases and J shed 2 bases, with 12 bases lying between them. The germline V gene has CDR1 SQVTM and CDR2 ANQGSEA. CDR3 length equals 13 residues. The chain's CDR3 is CSVARTGAYEQYF. CDR3 coding DNA: TGCAGCGTTGCCCGGACCGGAGCCTACGAGCAGTACTTC.

The V and J genes are TRBV14 and TRBJ2-7; D is undetermined. V was pared by 0 bases and J by 4 bases, with 1 base between. CDR1 SGHDN and CDR2 FVKESK come from the germline V gene. The CDR3 consists of 11 residues. CDR3 coding DNA: TGTGCCAGCAGCCAAGAGTACGAGCAGTACTTC. Its protein product is CASSQEYEQYF.

V and J are TRBV28 and TRBJ2-7; TRBD2 matches 15 bases. The CDR3 is 16 amino acids. The V and J ends lost 5 bases and 3 bases, in that order; junction bases with no gene match: 5. Germline CDR1 is MDHEN and CDR2 is SYDVKM. The DNA of the CDR3 is TGTGCCAGCAGTCCATGGACTAGCGGGAGGGACTACGAGCAGTACTTC. Its translation is CASSPWTSGRDYEQYF.

V usage is TRBV6-5 and J usage is TRBJ2-7; D not resolved. Trimming pared 6 bases from V and 2 bases from J, leaving 14 bases between. Germline lookup yields CDR1 MNHEY and CDR2 SVGAGI. This CDR3 has 14 amino acids. In DNA, the CDR3 is TGTGCCAGCAGACTATCGGACGGAGCCTACGAGCAGTACTTC. Residues: CASRLSDGAYEQYF.

J is TRBJ2-2 and V is TRBV15, with 10 bases lining up with TRBD1. V lost 3 bases and J lost 5; bases outside the gene matches: 3. The CDR3 is 15 residues long. CDR1 and CDR2 from the germline V gene are LNHNV and YYDKDF (reference sequence). The CDR3 loop is CATSRTGGWTGELFF. The CDR3 coding sequence is TGTGCCACCAGCAGGACAGGGGGCTGGACCGGGGAGCTGTTTTTT. The entire variable domain, with the rest obtained from reference TRBV15 and TRBJ2-2, is as follows: DAMVIQNPRYQVTQFGKPVTLSCSQTLNHNVMYWYQQKSSQAPKLLFHYYDKDFNNEADTPDNFQSRRPNTSFCFLDIRSPGLGDTAMYLCATSRTGGWTGELFFGEGSRLTVL.

This clone was seen only a few times. CDR3 sequence reads: CASSKTLLGAGQAIRTYEQYF. The CDR3 DNA sequence: TGTGCCAGCAGTAAGACACTACTGGGGGCGGGACAGGCGATTCGTACCTACGAGCAGTACTTC. The J gene is TRBJ2-7, the V gene TRBV28; 8 bases map to TRBD1. CDR1 is MDHEN and CDR2 is SYDVKM in the germline V gene. J lost 2 bases, V lost 5 bases, and 26 bases had no gene match. CDR3 length equals 21 residues.

This clone turned up a few times. The chain links TRBV7-2 to TRBJ1-5, with 8 bases aligning to TRBD1. The CDR3 is 13 residues long. Per the germline V gene, CDR1 is SGHTA and CDR2 is FQGNSA. V gave up 5 bases and J gave up 7 bases; unmatched junction bases: 4. CDR3 loop: CASSVYRGQPQHF. The CDR3 DNA is TGTGCCAGCAGCGTATACAGGGGGCAGCCCCAGCATTTT.